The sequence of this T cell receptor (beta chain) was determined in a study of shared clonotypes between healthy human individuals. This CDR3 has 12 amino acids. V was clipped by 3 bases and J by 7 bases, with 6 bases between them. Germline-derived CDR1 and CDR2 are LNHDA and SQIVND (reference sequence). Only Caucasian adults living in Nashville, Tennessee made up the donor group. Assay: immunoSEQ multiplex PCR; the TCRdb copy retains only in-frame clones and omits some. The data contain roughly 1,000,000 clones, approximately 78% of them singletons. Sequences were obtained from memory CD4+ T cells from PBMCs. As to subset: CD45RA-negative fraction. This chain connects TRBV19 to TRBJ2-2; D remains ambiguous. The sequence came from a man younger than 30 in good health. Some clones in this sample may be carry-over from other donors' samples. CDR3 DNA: TGTGCCAGTAGTATCAGGAACGGGGAGCTGTTTTTT. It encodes CASSIRNGELFF.